This is a list of T cell receptor beta chains from one sample in a study of CD8+ T cells in alopecia areata. Profiled with immunoSEQ multiplex PCR; TCRdb holds only in-frame clones, not every one. Here the sample spans over 100,000 clones, around 53% being singletons. The sequenced sample was CD4+ T cells sorted from blood, obtained at week 4, from a patient treated with tofacitinib. These receptors all come from a human donor with alopecia areata. Each CDR3 is given with its conserved first and last residue. The order of the fields is CDR3 length, J gene, D gene, clone size, V gene, CDR3 protein, CDR3 DNA. The D gene is left open where the match is weak. Expanded clones get a size class; other rows say once, few or many, or leave the size out.

14	TRBJ1-1	-	-	TRBV5-1	CASSPTPDSREAFF	TGCGCCAGCAGCCCGACCCCGGACAGCCGTGAAGCTTTCTTT
14	TRBJ1-2	-	-	TRBV14	CASSQGRDTEGYTF	TGTGCCAGCAGCCAAGGACGGGACACTGAGGGCTACACCTTC
14	TRBJ1-1	-	-	TRBV29-1	CSVESPSGYTEAFF	TGCAGCGTTGAATCCCCGAGTGGATACACTGAAGCTTTCTTT
16	TRBJ1-1	-	few	TRBV4-1	CASSPRPLRKKTEAFF	TGCGCCAGCAGCCCGCGGCCCCTACGAAAGAAAACTGAAGCTTTCTTT
11	TRBJ1-1	-	-	TRBV20-1	CSARDLTEAFF	TGCAGTGCTAGAGATCTCACTGAAGCTTTCTTT
14	TRBJ1-1	-	-	TRBV7-9	CASSLLGQNTEAFF	TGTGCCAGCAGCTTACTGGGACAGAACACTGAAGCTTTCTTT
15	TRBJ2-2	TRBD2	-	TRBV2	CASRELAGDTGELFF	TGTGCCAGCAGGGAACTAGCGGGGGACACCGGGGAGCTGTTTTTT
12	TRBJ1-1	TRBD1	-	TRBV7-9	CASRDRGTEAFF	TGTGCCAGCCGGGACAGGGGCACTGAAGCTTTCTTT
13	TRBJ2-5	-	few	TRBV2	CASSGAAEGTQYF	TGTGCCAGCAGTGGCGCCGCCGAAGGGACCCAGTACTTC
13	TRBJ2-7	-	few	TRBV29-1	CSVGTASSYEQYF	TGCAGCGTCGGGACGGCAAGCTCCTACGAGCAGTACTTC
12	TRBJ1-1	-	-	TRBV30	CAWRQGNTEAFF	TGTGCCTGGAGACAGGGGAACACTGAAGCTTTCTTT
14	TRBJ1-5	-	once	TRBV30	CAWSLGQSNQPQHF	TGTGCCTGGAGTCTTGGACAGTCAAATCAGCCCCAGCATTTT
13	TRBJ1-1	TRBD1	-	TRBV29-1	CSVVRGPNTEAFF	TGCAGCGTTGTGAGGGGGCCGAACACTGAAGCTTTCTTT
15	TRBJ2-7	TRBD2	-	TRBV29-1	CSVEGLREGCDEQYF	TGCAGCGTTGAAGGGCTAAGGGAGGGGTGCGACGAGCAGTACTTC
14	TRBJ1-1	-	-	TRBV29-1	CSVEDGGMNTEAFF	TGCAGCGTTGAAGACGGGGGGATGAACACTGAAGCTTTCTTT
14	TRBJ2-5	-	-	TRBV29-1	CSVEGVQAKETQYF	TGCAGCGTTGAAGGGGTCCAGGCGAAAGAGACCCAGTACTTC
13	TRBJ1-2	-	few	TRBV7-3	CASSPGANSGYTF	TGTGCCAGCAGCCCCGGGGCTAATTCGGGCTACACCTTC
14	TRBJ2-2	TRBD2	-	TRBV7-2	CASSPGTRTGELFF	TGTGCCAGCAGCCCTGGGACTAGAACTGGGGAGCTGTTTTTT
13	TRBJ2-7	TRBD1	few	TRBV27	CASSGQGARREYF	TGTGCCAGCAGCGGACAGGGGGCACGGCGGGAGTACTTC
13	TRBJ2-1	TRBD2	few	TRBV27	CASSLEPGLLQFF	TGTGCCAGCAGTCTAGAGCCGGGACTACTACAGTTCTTC
12	TRBJ2-5	-	-	TRBV29-1	CSVALASETQYF	TGCAGCGTTGCTCTAGCGAGCGAGACCCAGTACTTC
16	TRBJ2-1	-	-	TRBV2	CASSEAPPTTYNEQFF	TGTGCCAGCAGTGAAGCACCCCCGACTACCTACAATGAGCAGTTCTTC
12	TRBJ1-4	-	-	TRBV7-9	CASSLSSEKLFF	TGTGCCAGCAGCTTATCAAGTGAAAAACTGTTTTTT
14	TRBJ2-1	-	few	TRBV19	CASSTPRSIDEQFF	TGTGCCAGTAGTACACCTAGGAGCATCGATGAGCAGTTCTTC
16	TRBJ2-3	TRBD1	-	TRBV4-1	CASSQGDSPRTDTQYF	TGCGCCAGCAGCCAAGGGGACAGTCCCCGCACAGATACGCAGTATTTT
17	TRBJ2-6	TRBD1	-	TRBV29-1	CSVLRRDRDSGANVLTF	TGCAGCGTTTTACGCCGGGACAGGGACTCTGGGGCCAACGTCCTGACTTTC
11	TRBJ1-2	-	-	TRBV30	CAWDRSYGYTF	TGTGCCTGGGACAGGAGCTATGGCTACACCTTC
14	TRBJ1-1	-	-	TRBV9	CASGTGTLNTEAFF	TGTGCCAGCGGAACCGGGACATTGAACACTGAAGCTTTCTTT
13	TRBJ2-5	-	-	TRBV5-1	CASSLSFQETQYF	TGCGCCAGCAGCTTAAGCTTTCAAGAGACCCAGTACTTC
14	TRBJ1-1	-	few	TRBV30	CAWSPLHGNTEAFF	TGTGCCTGGAGTCCCCTTCACGGGAACACTGAAGCTTTCTTT
13	TRBJ1-5	-	-	TRBV2	CASCREGNQPQHF	TGTGCCAGCTGTCGGGAGGGCAATCAGCCCCAGCATTTT
14	TRBJ2-7	TRBD1	-	TRBV7-8	CASSLVGQGYEQYF	TGTGCCAGCAGCTTAGTCGGACAGGGGTACGAGCAGTACTTC
12	TRBJ2-2	-	-	TRBV29-1	CSVAGASGELFF	TGCAGCGTTGCCGGGGCCTCCGGGGAGCTGTTTTTT
14	TRBJ2-7	-	-	TRBV30	CAWSVSRASYEQYF	TGTGCCTGGAGTGTGTCCAGGGCCTCCTACGAGCAGTACTTC
13	TRBJ1-5	-	few	TRBV7-6	CASSFSSNQPQHF	TGTGCCAGCAGCTTCTCTAGCAATCAGCCCCAGCATTTT
14	TRBJ2-6	-	-	TRBV12-5	CASGMSSGANVLTF	TGTGCTAGTGGAATGAGCTCTGGGGCCAACGTCCTGACTTTC
15	TRBJ2-2	TRBD2	few	TRBV29-1	CSVEEGTSGTGELFF	TGCAGCGTGGAAGAGGGGACTAGCGGGACCGGGGAGCTGTTTTTT
15	TRBJ2-2	-	-	TRBV9	CASSGGSAHTGELFF	TGTGCCAGCAGCGGCGGCTCAGCCCACACCGGGGAGCTGTTTTTT
14	TRBJ1-3	-	few	TRBV6-1	CASFLLGSGNTIYF	TGTGCCAGTTTCTTATTGGGCTCTGGAAACACCATATATTTT
13	TRBJ2-4	-	once	TRBV5-4	CASSFGNKNIQYF	TGTGCCAGCAGCTTCGGGAACAAAAACATTCAGTACTTC
8	TRBJ2-7	-	-	TRBV29-1	CSVDSWHF	TGCAGCGTTGACAGTTGGCACTTC
12	TRBJ2-1	-	-	TRBV29-1	CSVEDGRNEQFF	TGCAGCGTTGAAGATGGGAGGAATGAGCAGTTCTTC
16	TRBJ2-4	-	-	TRBV29-1	CSVLLIRQGAKNIQYF	TGCAGCGTTTTGTTGATCAGGCAGGGGGCCAAAAACATTCAGTACTTC
12	TRBJ2-7	-	once	TRBV18	CASSPTGWEQYF	TGTGCCAGCTCACCTACAGGGTGGGAGCAGTACTTC
15	TRBJ1-1	-	-	TRBV5-1	CASSLVMAPGTEAFF	TGCGCCAGCAGCTTGGTCATGGCCCCGGGGACTGAAGCTTTCTTT
16	TRBJ2-7	TRBD1	-	TRBV10-3	CAISNPGTGGRYEQYF	TGTGCCATCAGTAATCCCGGGACAGGGGGTCGGTACGAGCAGTACTTC
15	TRBJ2-1	TRBD1	-	TRBV5-1	CASSKPTGDLDEQFF	TGCGCCAGCAGCAAACCGACAGGGGATTTGGACGAGCAGTTCTTC
16	TRBJ1-1	TRBD1	-	TRBV29-1	CSVELPLTGGKTEAFF	TGCAGCGTTGAACTACCCCTGACAGGGGGCAAGACTGAAGCTTTCTTT
16	TRBJ2-4	-	few	TRBV30	CAWSPQGLLRKNIQYF	TGTGCCTGGAGTCCACAGGGCCTTTTGCGCAAAAACATTCAGTACTTC
13	TRBJ2-1	-	-	TRBV25-1	CAARGAVANEQFF	TGTGCTGCTAGAGGGGCGGTCGCCAATGAGCAGTTCTTC
15	TRBJ2-1	TRBD1	-	TRBV27	CASSTDRGRRNEQFF	TGTGCCAGCAGTACCGACAGGGGAAGGCGAAATGAGCAGTTCTTC
15	TRBJ1-3	-	-	TRBV30	CAWSSGLTFGNTIYF	TGTGCCTGGAGTTCGGGTCTAACATTTGGAAACACCATATATTTT
16	TRBJ1-3	TRBD1	many	TRBV15	CATSRATGYSGNTIYF	TGTGCCACCAGCAGAGCGACAGGGTACTCTGGAAACACCATATATTTT
14	TRBJ2-1	TRBD2	-	TRBV25-1	CASSSSSGSNEQFF	TGTGCCAGCAGTAGTTCTAGCGGGAGTAATGAGCAGTTCTTC
16	TRBJ2-2	-	-	TRBV4-2	CASRYRTTRSTGELFF	TGTGCCAGCAGATACCGGACTACGAGGAGCACCGGGGAGCTGTTTTTT